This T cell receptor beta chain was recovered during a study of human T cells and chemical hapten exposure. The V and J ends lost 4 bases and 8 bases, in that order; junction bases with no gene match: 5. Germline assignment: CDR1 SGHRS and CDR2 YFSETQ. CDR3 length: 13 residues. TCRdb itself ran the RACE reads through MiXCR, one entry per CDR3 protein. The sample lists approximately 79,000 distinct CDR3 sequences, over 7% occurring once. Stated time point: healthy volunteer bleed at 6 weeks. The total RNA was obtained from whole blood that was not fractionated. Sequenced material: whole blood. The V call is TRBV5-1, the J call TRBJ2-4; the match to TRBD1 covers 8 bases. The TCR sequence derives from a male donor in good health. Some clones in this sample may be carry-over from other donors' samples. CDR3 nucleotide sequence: TGCGCCAGCAGCGCGGGACAGGAATACATTCAGTACTTC. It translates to CASSAGQEYIQYF.